The entry below describes one T cell receptor beta chain. Its antigen is unidentified. This sample was included in a study of OX40 agonist ivuxolimab in advanced cancers. Findings of the study overall: The 0.1-3.0 mg/kg partial responders had among the lowest clonal expansion. Mean expanded clone counts were higher in CD8+ than CD4+ T cells.

Peripheral blood came from all dose cohorts at three timepoints. Sequenced by immunoSEQ multiplex PCR; TCRdb stores in-frame clones only, minus some. The sample has more than 45,000 clones; 70% to 90% are singletons. Per the germline V gene, CDR1 is SGHNT and CDR2 is YYREEE (reference sequence). This CDR3 region has 16 residues. V shed 4 bases, J shed 5 bases, and the junction held 8 bases outside the gene matches. The sequence was collected from an adult with an advanced solid tumor such as melanoma, head and neck, liver or kidney cancer. The sequencing here drew on CD4+ or CD8+ T cells sorted from blood, taken in a trial of the OX40 agonist ivuxolimab. J is TRBJ2-2 and V is TRBV5-4; 10 bases map to TRBD1. The CDR3: CASSPPGQGRTGELFF. The CDR3 coding sequence is TGTGCCAGCAGCCCGCCGGGACAGGGGAGGACCGGGGAGCTGTTTTTT.